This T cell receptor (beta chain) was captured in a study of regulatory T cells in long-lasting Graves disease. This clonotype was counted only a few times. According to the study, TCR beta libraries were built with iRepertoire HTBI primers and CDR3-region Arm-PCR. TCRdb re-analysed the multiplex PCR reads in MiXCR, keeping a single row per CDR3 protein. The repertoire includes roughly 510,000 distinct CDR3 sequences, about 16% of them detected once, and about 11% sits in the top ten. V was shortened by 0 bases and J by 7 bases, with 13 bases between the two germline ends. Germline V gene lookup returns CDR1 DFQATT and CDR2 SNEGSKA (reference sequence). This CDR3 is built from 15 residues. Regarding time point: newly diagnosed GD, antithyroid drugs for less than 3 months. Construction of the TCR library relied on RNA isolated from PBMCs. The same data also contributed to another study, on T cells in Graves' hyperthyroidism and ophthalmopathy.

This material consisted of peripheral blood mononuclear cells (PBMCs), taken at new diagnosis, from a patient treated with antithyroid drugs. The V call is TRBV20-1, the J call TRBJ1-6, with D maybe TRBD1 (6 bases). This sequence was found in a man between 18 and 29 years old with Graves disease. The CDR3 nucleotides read TGCAGTGCTAGAGACGCTCGCCAGGGGAATTCACCCCTCCACTTT. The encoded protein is CSARDARQGNSPLHF.